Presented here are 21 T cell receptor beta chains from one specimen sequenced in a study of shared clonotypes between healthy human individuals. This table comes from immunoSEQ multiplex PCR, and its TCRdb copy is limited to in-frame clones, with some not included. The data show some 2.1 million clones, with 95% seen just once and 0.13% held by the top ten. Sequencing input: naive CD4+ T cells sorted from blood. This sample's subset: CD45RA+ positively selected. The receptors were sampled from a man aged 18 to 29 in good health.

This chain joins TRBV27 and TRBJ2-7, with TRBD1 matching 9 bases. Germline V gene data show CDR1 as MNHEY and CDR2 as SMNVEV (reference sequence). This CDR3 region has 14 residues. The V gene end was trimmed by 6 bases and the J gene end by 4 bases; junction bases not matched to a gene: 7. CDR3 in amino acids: CASSLQGAVYEQYF. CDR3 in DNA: TGTGCCAGCAGCTTACAGGGGGCGGTTTACGAGCAGTACTTC.

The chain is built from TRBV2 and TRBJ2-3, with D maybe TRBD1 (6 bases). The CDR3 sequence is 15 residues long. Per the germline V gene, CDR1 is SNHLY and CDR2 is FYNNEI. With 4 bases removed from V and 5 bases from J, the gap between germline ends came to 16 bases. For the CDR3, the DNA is TGTGCCAGCAGTGGTCGTGGACAGAGGGTAGATACGCAGTATTTT. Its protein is CASSGRGQRVDTQYF.

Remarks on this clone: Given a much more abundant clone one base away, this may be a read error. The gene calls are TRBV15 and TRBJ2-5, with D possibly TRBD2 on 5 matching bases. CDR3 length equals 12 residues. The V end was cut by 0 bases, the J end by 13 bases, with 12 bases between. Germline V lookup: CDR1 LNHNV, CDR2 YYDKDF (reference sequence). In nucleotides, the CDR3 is TGTGCCACCAGCAGAGATCGGGGTGAGCGGTACTTC. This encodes CATSRDRGERYF. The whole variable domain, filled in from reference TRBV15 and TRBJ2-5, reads DAMVIQNPRYQVTQFGKPVTLSCSQTLNHNVMYWYQQKSSQAPKLLFHYYDKDFNNEADTPDNFQSRRPNTSFCFLDIRSPGLGDTAMYLCATSRDRGERYFGPGTRLLVL.

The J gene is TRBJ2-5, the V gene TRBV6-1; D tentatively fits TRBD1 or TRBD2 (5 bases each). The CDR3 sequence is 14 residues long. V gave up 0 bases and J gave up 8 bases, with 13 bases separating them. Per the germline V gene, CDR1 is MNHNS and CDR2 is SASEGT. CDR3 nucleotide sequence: TGTGCCAGCAGTGAAGCCTCTCAGAGGGGAACCCAGTACTTC. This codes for CASSEASQRGTQYF.

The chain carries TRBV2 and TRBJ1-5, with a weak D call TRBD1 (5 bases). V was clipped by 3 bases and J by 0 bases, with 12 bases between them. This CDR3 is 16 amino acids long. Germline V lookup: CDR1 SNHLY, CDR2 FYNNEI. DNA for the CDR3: TGTGCCAGCAGTGAGAGTCCAGGGAATAGCAATCAGCCCCAGCATTTT. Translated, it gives CASSESPGNSNQPQHF.

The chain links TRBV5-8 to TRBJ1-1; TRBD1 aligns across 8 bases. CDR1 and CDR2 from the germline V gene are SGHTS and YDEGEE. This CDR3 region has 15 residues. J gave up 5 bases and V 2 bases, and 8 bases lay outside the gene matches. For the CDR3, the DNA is TGTGCCAGCAGCTTTTTTCAGGGGGCGAGTACTGAAGCTTTCTTT. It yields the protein CASSFFQGASTEAFF. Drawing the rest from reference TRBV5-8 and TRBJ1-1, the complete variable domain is EAGVTQSPTHLIKTRGQQATLRCSPISGHTSVYWYQQALGLGLQFLLWYDEGEERNRGNFPPRFSGRQFPNYSSELNVNALELEDSALYLCASSFFQGASTEAFFGQGTRLTVV.

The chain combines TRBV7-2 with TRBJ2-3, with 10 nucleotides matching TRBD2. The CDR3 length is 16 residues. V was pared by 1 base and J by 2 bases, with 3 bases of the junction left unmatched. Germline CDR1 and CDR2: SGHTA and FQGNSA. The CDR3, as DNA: TGTGCCAGCAGCTTAGTAGCGGGGGGTTACACAGATACGCAGTATTTT. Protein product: CASSLVAGGYTDTQYF.

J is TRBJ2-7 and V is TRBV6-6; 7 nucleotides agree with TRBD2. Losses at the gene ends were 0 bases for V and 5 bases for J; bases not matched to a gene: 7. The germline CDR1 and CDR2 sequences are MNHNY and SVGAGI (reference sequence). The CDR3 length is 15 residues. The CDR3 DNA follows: TGTGCCAGCAGTTACTCGAGGGGAGGGGCTGACGAGCAGTACTTC. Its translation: CASSYSRGGADEQYF.

CDR3 sequence: CASSQVTAGGGNTIYF. The CDR3 DNA follows: TGCGCCAGCAGCCAAGTTACTGCAGGTGGTGGAAACACCATATATTTT. This chain joins TRBV4-1 and TRBJ1-3; D ambiguous. The CDR3 runs to 16 residues. Trimming cost V 1 base and J 3 bases, with 13 bases left between them. CDR1 and CDR2 from the germline V gene are MGHRA and YSYEKL.

CDR3 coding DNA: TGCAGCGTTCGGAGGGGTGGGGTACAAGAGACCCAGTACTTC. It is translated as CSVRRGGVQETQYF. The J gene is TRBJ2-5, the V gene TRBV29-1, with D possibly TRBD2 on 6 matching bases. Germline V gene sequence: CDR1 SQVTM, CDR2 ANQGSEA. The CDR3 is 14 amino acids. The germline V and J ends were trimmed by 5 bases and 2 bases, with 15 bases remaining between them.

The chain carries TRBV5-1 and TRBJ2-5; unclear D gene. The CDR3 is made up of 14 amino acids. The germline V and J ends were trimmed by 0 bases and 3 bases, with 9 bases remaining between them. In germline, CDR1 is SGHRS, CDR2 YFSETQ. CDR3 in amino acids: CASSLVEAKETQYF. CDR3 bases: TGCGCCAGCAGCTTGGTTGAGGCGAAAGAGACCCAGTACTTC.

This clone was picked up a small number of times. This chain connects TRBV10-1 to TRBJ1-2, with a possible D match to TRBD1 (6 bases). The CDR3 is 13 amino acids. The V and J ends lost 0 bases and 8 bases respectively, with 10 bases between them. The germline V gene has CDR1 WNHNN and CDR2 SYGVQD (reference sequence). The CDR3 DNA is TGCGCCAGCAGTGAGTCGGACAGCACCGGCTACACCTTC. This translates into CASSESDSTGYTF.

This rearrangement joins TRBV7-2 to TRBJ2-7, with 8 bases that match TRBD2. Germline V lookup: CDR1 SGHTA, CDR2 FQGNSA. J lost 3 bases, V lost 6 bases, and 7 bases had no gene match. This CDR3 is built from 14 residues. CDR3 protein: CASRVSGSIYEQYF. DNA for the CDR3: TGTGCCAGCAGGGTGAGCGGGAGTATCTACGAGCAGTACTTC.

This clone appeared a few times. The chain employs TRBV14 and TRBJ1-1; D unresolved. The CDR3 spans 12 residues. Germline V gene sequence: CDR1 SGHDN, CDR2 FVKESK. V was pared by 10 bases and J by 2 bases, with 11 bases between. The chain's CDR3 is CATSRVNTEAFF. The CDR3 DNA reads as TGTGCCACCAGTCGGGTAAACACTGAAGCTTTCTTT.

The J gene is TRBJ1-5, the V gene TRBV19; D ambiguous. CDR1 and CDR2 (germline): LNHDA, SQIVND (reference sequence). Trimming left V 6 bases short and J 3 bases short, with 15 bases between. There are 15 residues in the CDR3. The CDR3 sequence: CASRIGQPFNQPQHF. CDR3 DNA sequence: TGTGCCAGTAGAATCGGGCAGCCCTTCAATCAGCCCCAGCATTTT.

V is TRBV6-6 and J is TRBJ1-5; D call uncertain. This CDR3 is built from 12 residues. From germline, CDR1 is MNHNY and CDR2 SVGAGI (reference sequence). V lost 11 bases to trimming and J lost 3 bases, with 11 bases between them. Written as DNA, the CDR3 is TGTGCCTCGGCTGTTCCCAATCAGCCCCAGCATTTT. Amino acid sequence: CASAVPNQPQHF.

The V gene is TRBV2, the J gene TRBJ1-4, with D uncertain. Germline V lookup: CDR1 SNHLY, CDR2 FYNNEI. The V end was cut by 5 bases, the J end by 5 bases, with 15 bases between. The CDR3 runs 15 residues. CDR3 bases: TGTGCCAGCAGTCCAGCCGGGAACCCGAATGAAAAACTGTTTTTT. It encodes CASSPAGNPNEKLFF. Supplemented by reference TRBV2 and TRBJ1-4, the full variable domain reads EPEVTQTPSHQVTQMGQEVILRCVPISNHLYFYWYRQILGQKVEFLVSFYNNEISEKSEIFDDQFSVERPDGSNFTLKIRSTKLEDSAMYFCASSPAGNPNEKLFFGSGTQLSVL.

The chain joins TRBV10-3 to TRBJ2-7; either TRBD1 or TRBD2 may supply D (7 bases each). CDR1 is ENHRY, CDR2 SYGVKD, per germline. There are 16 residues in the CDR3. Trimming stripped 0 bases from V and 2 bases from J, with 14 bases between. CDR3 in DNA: TGTGCCATCAGTGAGTCTGGGCAGGGGGGGCCCTACGAGCAGTACTTC. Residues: CAISESGQGGPYEQYF.

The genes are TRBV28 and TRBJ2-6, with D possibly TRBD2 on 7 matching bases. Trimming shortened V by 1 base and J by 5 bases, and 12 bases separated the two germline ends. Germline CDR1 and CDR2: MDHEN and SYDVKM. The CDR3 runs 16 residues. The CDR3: CASSLFQGTRANVLTF. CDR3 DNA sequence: TGTGCCAGCAGTTTATTCCAGGGGACTAGGGCCAACGTCCTGACTTTC.

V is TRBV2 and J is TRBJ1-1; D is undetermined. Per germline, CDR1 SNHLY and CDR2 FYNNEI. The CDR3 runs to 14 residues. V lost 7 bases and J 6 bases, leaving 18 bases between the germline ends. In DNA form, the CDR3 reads TGTGCCAGCACCACTAATAGACTGGGGTCTGAAGCTTTCTTT. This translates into CASTTNRLGSEAFF.

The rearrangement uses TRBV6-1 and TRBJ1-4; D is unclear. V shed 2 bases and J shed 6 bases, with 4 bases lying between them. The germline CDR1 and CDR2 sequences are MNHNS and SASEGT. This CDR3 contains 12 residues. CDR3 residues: CASSEQYEKLFF. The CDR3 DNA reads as TGTGCCAGCAGTGAACAGTATGAAAAACTGTTTTTT.